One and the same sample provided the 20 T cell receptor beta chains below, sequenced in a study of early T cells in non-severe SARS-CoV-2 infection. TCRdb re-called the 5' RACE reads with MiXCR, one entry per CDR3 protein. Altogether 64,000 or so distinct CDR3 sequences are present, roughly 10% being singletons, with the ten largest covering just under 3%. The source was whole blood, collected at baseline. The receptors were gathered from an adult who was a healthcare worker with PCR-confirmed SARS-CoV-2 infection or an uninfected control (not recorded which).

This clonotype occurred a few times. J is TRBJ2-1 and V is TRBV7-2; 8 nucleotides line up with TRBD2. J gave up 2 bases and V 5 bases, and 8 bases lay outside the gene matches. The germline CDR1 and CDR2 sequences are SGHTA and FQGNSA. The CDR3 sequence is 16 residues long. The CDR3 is CASSPLTGGPYNEQFF. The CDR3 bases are TGTGCCAGCAGCCCTCTGACGGGGGGGCCCTACAATGAGCAGTTCTTC.

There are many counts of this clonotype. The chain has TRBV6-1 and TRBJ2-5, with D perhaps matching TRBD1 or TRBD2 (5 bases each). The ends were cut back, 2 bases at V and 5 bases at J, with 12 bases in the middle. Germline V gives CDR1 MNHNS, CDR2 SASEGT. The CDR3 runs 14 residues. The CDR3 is CASSEPRGLETQYF. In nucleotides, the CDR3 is TGTGCCAGCAGTGAACCCCGGGGCCTCGAGACCCAGTACTTC.

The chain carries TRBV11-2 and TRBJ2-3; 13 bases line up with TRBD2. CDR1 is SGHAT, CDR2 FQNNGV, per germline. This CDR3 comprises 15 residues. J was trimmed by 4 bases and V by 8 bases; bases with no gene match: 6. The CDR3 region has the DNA TGTGCCAGCGGTCGACTAGCGGGGGGTTCAGATACGCAGTATTTT. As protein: CASGRLAGGSDTQYF.

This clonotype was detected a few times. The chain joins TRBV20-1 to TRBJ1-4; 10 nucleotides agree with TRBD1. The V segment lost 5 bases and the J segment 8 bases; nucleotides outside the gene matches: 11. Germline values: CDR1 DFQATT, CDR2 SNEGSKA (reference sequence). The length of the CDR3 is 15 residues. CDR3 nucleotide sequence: TGCAGTGCTTCGAAAACCGGGACAGGGGACGAAAAACTGTTTTTT. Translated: CSASKTGTGDEKLFF.

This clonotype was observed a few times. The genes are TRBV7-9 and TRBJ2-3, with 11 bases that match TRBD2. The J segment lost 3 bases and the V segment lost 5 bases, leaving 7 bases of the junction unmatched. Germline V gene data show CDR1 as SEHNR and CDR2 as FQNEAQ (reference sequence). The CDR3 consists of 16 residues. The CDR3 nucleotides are TGTGCCAGCAGCACGCCCGGGACTAGCGGTACAGATACGCAGTATTTT. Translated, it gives CASSTPGTSGTDTQYF.

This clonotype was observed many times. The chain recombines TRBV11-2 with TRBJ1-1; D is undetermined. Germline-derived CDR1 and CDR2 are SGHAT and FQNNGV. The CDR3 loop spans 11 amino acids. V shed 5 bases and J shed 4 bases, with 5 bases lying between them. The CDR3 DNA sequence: TGTGCCAGCAGCACGGGCACTGAAGCTTTCTTT. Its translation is CASSTGTEAFF.

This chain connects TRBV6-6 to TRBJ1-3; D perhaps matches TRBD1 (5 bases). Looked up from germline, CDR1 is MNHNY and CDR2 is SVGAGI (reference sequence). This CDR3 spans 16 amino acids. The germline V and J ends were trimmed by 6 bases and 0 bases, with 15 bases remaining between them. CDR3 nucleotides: TGTGCCAGCAGCCACGGGACCCCGATCTCTGGAAACACCATATATTTT. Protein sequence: CASSHGTPISGNTIYF.

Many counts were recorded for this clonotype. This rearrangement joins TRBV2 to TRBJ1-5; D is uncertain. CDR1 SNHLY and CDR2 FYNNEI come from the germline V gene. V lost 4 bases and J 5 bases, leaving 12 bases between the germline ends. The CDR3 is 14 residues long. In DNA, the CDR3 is TGTGCCAGCAGTGTGGAAGGAACGGATCAGCCCCAGCATTTT. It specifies CASSVEGTDQPQHF. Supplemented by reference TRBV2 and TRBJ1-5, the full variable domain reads EPEVTQTPSHQVTQMGQEVILRCVPISNHLYFYWYRQILGQKVEFLVSFYNNEISEKSEIFDDQFSVERPDGSNFTLKIRSTKLEDSAMYFCASSVEGTDQPQHFGDGTRLSIL.

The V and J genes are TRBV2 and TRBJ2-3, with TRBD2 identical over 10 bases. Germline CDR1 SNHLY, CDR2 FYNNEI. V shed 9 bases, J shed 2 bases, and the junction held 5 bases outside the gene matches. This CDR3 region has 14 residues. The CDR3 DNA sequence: TGTGCCAGTTTAAGCGGGGGGGTCACAGATACGCAGTATTTT. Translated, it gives CASLSGGVTDTQYF.

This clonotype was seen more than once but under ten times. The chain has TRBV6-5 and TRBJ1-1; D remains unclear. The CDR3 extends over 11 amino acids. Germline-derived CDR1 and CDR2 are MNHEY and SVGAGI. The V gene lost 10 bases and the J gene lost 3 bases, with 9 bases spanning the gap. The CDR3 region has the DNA TGTGCCACCGCGAGGGACACTGAAGCTTTCTTT. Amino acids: CATARDTEAFF.

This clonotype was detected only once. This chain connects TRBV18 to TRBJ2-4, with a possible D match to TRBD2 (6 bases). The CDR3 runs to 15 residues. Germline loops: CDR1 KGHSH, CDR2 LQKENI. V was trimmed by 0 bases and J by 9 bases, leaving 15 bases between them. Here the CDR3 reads CASSPPGGVLGIQYF. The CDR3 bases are TGTGCCAGCTCACCACCCGGCGGGGTTCTCGGCATTCAGTACTTC.

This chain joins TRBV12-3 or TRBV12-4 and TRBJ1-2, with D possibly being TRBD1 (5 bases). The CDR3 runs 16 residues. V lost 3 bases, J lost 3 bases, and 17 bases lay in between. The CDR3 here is CASSFGKGEDHYGYTF. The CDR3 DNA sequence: TGTGCCAGCAGTTTTGGCAAAGGGGAAGATCACTATGGCTACACCTTC.

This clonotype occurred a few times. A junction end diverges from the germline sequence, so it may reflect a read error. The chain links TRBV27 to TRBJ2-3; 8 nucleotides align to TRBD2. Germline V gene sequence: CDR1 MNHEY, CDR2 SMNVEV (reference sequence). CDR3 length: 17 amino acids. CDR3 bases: TGTGCCACCAGTTTCCTAGGGGTAGCGGGGACCACAGATACGCAGTATTTT. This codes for CATSFLGVAGTTDTQYF.

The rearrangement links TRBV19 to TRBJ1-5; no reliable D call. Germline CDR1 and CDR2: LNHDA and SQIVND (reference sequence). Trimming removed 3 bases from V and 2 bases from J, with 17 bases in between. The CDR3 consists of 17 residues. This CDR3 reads CASSIQKVLARNQPQHF. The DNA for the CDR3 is TGTGCCAGTAGTATTCAAAAGGTACTAGCTCGCAATCAGCCCCAGCATTTT.

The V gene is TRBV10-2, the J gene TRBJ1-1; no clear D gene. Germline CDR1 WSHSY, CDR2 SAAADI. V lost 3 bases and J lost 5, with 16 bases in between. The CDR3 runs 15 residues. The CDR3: CASSEFVGEGTEAFF. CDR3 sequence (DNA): TGCGCCAGCAGTGAATTCGTGGGTGAGGGAACTGAAGCTTTCTTT.

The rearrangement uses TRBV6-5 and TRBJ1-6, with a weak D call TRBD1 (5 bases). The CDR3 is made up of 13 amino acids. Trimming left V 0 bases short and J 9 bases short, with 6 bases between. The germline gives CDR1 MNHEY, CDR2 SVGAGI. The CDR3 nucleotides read TGTGCCAGCAGTTACTCAGGGGCTTCACCCCTCCACTTT. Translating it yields CASSYSGASPLHF.

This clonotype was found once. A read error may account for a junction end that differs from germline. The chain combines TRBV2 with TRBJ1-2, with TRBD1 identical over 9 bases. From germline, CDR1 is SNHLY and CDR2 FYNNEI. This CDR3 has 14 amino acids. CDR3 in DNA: TGTGTCAGCAGAGCCGGGACAGGGCATTATGGCTACACCTTC. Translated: CVSRAGTGHYGYTF.

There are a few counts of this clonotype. CDR3 in amino acids: CASSSLLGGGGELFF. Written as DNA, the CDR3 is TGTGCCAGCAGCTCCCTCTTAGGCGGTGGCGGGGAGCTGTTTTTT. The chain links TRBV7-2 to TRBJ2-2; unclear D gene. CDR3 length: 15 residues. V was trimmed by 4 bases and J by 7 bases, leaving 16 bases between them. Germline V gene lookup returns CDR1 SGHTA and CDR2 FQGNSA.

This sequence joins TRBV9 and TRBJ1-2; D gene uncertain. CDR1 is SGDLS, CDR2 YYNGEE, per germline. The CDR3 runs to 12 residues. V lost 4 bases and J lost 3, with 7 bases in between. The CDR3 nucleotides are TGTGCCAGCAGCACTGAGTACTATGGCTACACCTTC. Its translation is CASSTEYYGYTF.

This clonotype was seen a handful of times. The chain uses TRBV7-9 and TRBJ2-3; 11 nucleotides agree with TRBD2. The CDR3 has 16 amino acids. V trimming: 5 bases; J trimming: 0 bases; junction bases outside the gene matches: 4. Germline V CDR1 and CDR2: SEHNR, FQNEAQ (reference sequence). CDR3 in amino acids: CASSKTSGASTDTQYF. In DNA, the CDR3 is TGTGCCAGCAGCAAGACTAGCGGGGCAAGCACAGATACGCAGTATTTT.